This T cell receptor (beta chain) is from a study of cytomegalovirus exposure and HLA in healthy donors. CDR1 and CDR2 (germline): MNHEY, SVGAGI. V dropped 8 bases and J dropped 6 bases, with 13 bases sitting between them. This CDR3 region has 13 residues. Turning to this clone: The antigen remains undetermined.

Primers for the PCR totalled 60 Vbeta and 13 Jbeta. Libraries were prepared by immunoSEQ multiplex PCR; TCRdb keeps only in-frame clonotypes and omits some of them. The table shows over 85,000 clones, with 76% occurring only once. Study-level points and caveats: TCR beta chains numbering 150 to 200 were designated cytomegalovirus-associated. When the data were analyzed later, several of the most significant clusters appeared to be linked to common viral pathogens. Presence/absence comparisons presumed near-even sequencing depth among donors.

The clonotype comes from a middle-aged man in good health and CMV-seronegative. V is TRBV6-5 and J is TRBJ2-2; the D gene is possibly TRBD2 (5 bases). The sample consisted of PBMCs. CDR3 coding DNA: TGTGCCAGCCACCTGGGGAGTTCCGGGGAGCTGTTTTTT. Protein product: CASHLGSSGELFF.